This T cell receptor beta chain was sequenced during a study of T-cell reconstitution after alpha-beta-depleted transplantation in children. General study points: A year had passed since transplant, and T-cell counts and diversity by then came mostly from newly produced T cells. It was surviving recipient T cells and thymic progenitors that gave some patients high TCRbeta diversity at day 60. At around two months after transplant, the alpha-beta T cells were reportedly derived from several hundred expanded clones that came from non-depleted graft cells.

Unique molecular identifiers were incorporated when the TCRbeta library was constructed. MiXCR, applied by TCRdb to the PCR reads, yields one record per CDR3 protein. Here the sample spans more than 45,000 distinct CDR3 sequences, roughly 52% being singletons. This clonotype was detected a few times. Antigen: not known. The material was peripheral blood, obtained before TCRalphabeta/CD19-depleted stem cell transplant. This sequence was found in a boy younger than two with SCID, due to receive a stem cell transplant.

The CDR3 nucleotides are TGTGCCAGCAGCCCAACCCGCGGGGGGGCCGACGAGCAGTACTTC. Translated: CASSPTRGGADEQYF. The chain couples TRBV3-1 to TRBJ2-7, with TRBD2 matching over 9 bases. With 4 bases clipped from V and 5 bases from J, the junction kept 9 bases outside the gene matches. Germline V gene lookup returns CDR1 LGHDT and CDR2 YNNKEL (reference sequence). This CDR3 is 15 amino acids long.